The 12 T cell receptor beta chains below come from one sample, sequenced in a study of a mutant IDH1 vaccine in newly diagnosed glioma. Their recognized antigens are unknown. The sample's time point: week 5, during vaccination. Doses consisted of 300 ug of mutant IDH1 20-mer peptide each, paired with topical imiquimod. This table comes from immunoSEQ multiplex PCR, and its TCRdb copy is limited to in-frame clones, with some not included. In the table there are approximately 76,000 clones, about 91% of which are singletons. The input for sequencing was PBMCs, taken from a glioma patient whose treatment included an IDH1 peptide vaccine. These TCRs come from a woman aged 50 to 60 with glioma.

In DNA form, the CDR3 reads TGCGCCAGCAGCCGACAAGGACTAGCGGGAGGGGGTGAGCAGTTCTTC. As protein: CASSRQGLAGGGEQFF. The gene calls are TRBV4-1 and TRBJ2-1, with 15 bases that match TRBD2. Per germline, CDR1 MGHRA and CDR2 YSYEKL. The CDR3 sequence is 16 residues long. V dropped 4 bases and J dropped 9; count of bases not matched to a gene: 7.

The V call is TRBV9, the J call TRBJ2-7, with D perhaps given as TRBD1 or TRBD2 (6 bases each). CDR1 is SGDLS, CDR2 YYNGEE, per germline. Trimming pared 0 bases from V and 2 bases from J, leaving 15 bases between. The length of the CDR3 is 16 residues. The CDR3 DNA is TGTGCCAGCAGCGTAGATCCTACAGGGAGGACCTACGAGCAGTACTTC. Residues: CASSVDPTGRTYEQYF. Full variable domain (rest looked up from reference TRBV9 and TRBJ2-7): DSGVTQTPKHLITATGQRVTLRCSPRSGDLSVYWYQQSLDQGLQFLIQYYNGEERAKGNILERFSAQQFPDLHSELNLSSLELGDSALYFCASSVDPTGRTYEQYFGPGTRLTVT.

The rearrangement joins TRBV6-5 to TRBJ1-4; 7 nucleotides align to TRBD1. Germline CDR1 reads MNHEY; CDR2 reads SVGAGI. CDR3 length: 15 residues. After removal of 0 bases from V and 8 bases from J, the junction contained 6 bases not matched to a gene. The CDR3 sequence is CASSYSGTAREKLFF. The DNA of the CDR3 is TGTGCCAGCAGTTACTCGGGGACAGCAAGGGAAAAACTGTTTTTT.

The chain is built from TRBV5-5 and TRBJ2-4; no definite D call. CDR3 length: 16 residues. The germline V gene encodes CDR1 SGHKS and CDR2 YYEKEE (reference sequence). V gave up 0 bases and J gave up 0 bases, with 10 bases separating them. The CDR3 loop is CASSLAGSVAKNIQYF. DNA of the CDR3: TGTGCCAGCAGCTTGGCAGGCTCCGTAGCCAAAAACATTCAGTACTTC.

The chain uses TRBV4-2 and TRBJ2-2; TRBD2 matches 9 bases. The J segment lost 0 bases and the V segment lost 4 bases, leaving 9 bases of the junction unmatched. The germline gives CDR1 LGHNA, CDR2 YNFKEQ. The CDR3 is made up of 18 amino acids. The DNA for the CDR3 is TGTGCCAGCAGCCGGGGCCTAGCGGGGATATCGAACACCGGGGAGCTGTTTTTT. Translating it yields CASSRGLAGISNTGELFF.

The chain links TRBV6-1 to TRBJ2-1; 7 bases are shared with TRBD2. The CDR3 has 15 amino acids. With 4 bases clipped from V and 8 bases from J, the junction kept 11 bases outside the gene matches. The germline CDR1 and CDR2 sequences are MNHNS and SASEGT. The CDR3 loop reads CASSGLWREIDEQFF. The CDR3, as DNA: TGTGCCAGCAGTGGACTATGGCGGGAGATCGATGAGCAGTTCTTC.

This rearrangement joins TRBV11-3 to TRBJ2-2; 9 bases are shared with TRBD1. CDR3 size: 15 residues. The germline V gene has CDR1 SGHNT and CDR2 YENEEA. V shed 4 bases, J shed 5 bases, and the junction held 5 bases outside the gene matches. The CDR3 sequence is CASSSATGGTGELFF. The CDR3 coding sequence is TGTGCCAGCAGCTCTGCGACAGGGGGGACCGGGGAGCTGTTTTTT.

The V and J genes are TRBV10-2 and TRBJ2-7; D is uncertain. CDR3 size: 15 residues. With 5 bases removed from V and 4 bases from J, the gap between germline ends came to 18 bases. The germline V gene has CDR1 WSHSY and CDR2 SAAADI. CDR3 protein: CASSLTGFPFYEQYF. CDR3 bases: TGCGCCAGCAGTTTGACCGGGTTCCCATTTTACGAGCAGTACTTC.

CDR3 in amino acids: CASSYGPQFTSGNTIYF. CDR3 sequence (DNA): TGTGCCAGCAGCTACGGACCTCAGTTCACCTCTGGAAACACCATATATTTT. This chain links TRBV7-6 with TRBJ1-3; no clear D gene. Germline CDR1 is SGHVS and CDR2 is FNYEAQ. Trimming took 4 bases from V and 0 from J, leaving 16 bases between them. The CDR3 spans 17 residues. The entire variable domain, with the rest obtained from reference TRBV7-6 and TRBJ1-3, is as follows: GAGVSQSPRYKVTKRGQDVALRCDPISGHVSLYWYRQALGQGPEFLTYFNYEAQQDKSGLPNDRFSAERPEGSISTLTIQRTEQRDSAMYRCASSYGPQFTSGNTIYFGEGSWLTVV.

A single count supports this clone. This chain joins TRBV15 and TRBJ1-5; 11 bases agree with TRBD1. The CDR3 contains 15 residues. With 5 bases clipped from V and 4 bases from J, the junction kept 4 bases outside the gene matches. The germline gives CDR1 LNHNV, CDR2 YYDKDF (reference sequence). CDR3 sequence: CATSGQGALNQPQHF. The DNA for the CDR3 is TGTGCCACCAGCGGACAGGGGGCTCTAAATCAGCCCCAGCATTTT.

The CDR3 reads CASSIGQGGQPQHF. The DNA of the CDR3 is TGTGCCAGCAGCATCGGGCAGGGCGGCCAGCCCCAGCATTTT. The gene calls are TRBV2 and TRBJ1-5; weak D call: TRBD1 (5 bases). Per germline, CDR1 SNHLY and CDR2 FYNNEI. This CDR3 is built from 14 residues. V was cut by 6 bases and J by 7 bases, with 16 bases left in between.

The V and J genes are TRBV2 and TRBJ1-6; TRBD1 matches at 10 bases. The CDR3 covers 16 residues. The V gene's germline CDR1 is SNHLY and CDR2 FYNNEI. V was clipped by 6 bases and J by 10 bases; unmatched bases: 12. CDR3: CASSYDRGRLGSPLHF. In DNA form, the CDR3 reads TGTGCCAGCAGCTACGACAGGGGGCGGTTGGGATCACCCCTCCACTTT.